Presented here are 23 T cell receptor beta chains from one specimen sequenced in a study of T cell responses to AZD1222 COVID-19 vaccine. TCRdb's table, derived via immunoSEQ multiplex PCR, lists solely in-frame clones and lacks some. This repertoire shows about 180,000 clones, around 88% found once; its top ten account for approximately 10%. The sample was peripheral blood, taken 28 days after the second AZD1222 dose. Receptors were obtained from an adult who received the AZD1222 COVID-19 vaccine.

V usage is TRBV6-5 and J usage is TRBJ1-4; TRBD1 matches at 8 bases. The V gene end was trimmed by 5 bases and the J gene end by 6 bases; junction bases not matched to a gene: 8. This CDR3 contains 15 residues. Germline CDR1 and CDR2: MNHEY and SVGAGI. CDR3 nucleotides: TGTGCCAGCAGTCCCCGGACAGGGATAGATGAAAAACTGTTTTTT. Translating gives CASSPRTGIDEKLFF.

The rearrangement links TRBV9 to TRBJ1-3, with D possibly matching TRBD1 (6 bases). V shed 9 bases and J shed 0 bases, with 16 bases lying between them. Germline lookup yields CDR1 SGDLS and CDR2 YYNGEE. The CDR3 length is 15 residues. The CDR3 protein is CATRPTGHSGNTIYF. The CDR3 DNA is TGTGCCACCCGTCCGACAGGCCACTCTGGAAACACCATATATTTT.

The gene calls are TRBV6-1 and TRBJ1-2; D might be TRBD1 (5 bases). The V gene's germline CDR1 is MNHNS and CDR2 SASEGT. V lost 3 bases and J lost 4, with 12 bases in between. CDR3 length: 14 amino acids. CDR3 sequence: CASSDPGRLYGYTF. CDR3 sequence (DNA): TGTGCCAGCAGTGACCCGGGACGGCTCTATGGCTACACCTTC.

The CDR3 nucleotides read TGTGCCAGCAGCTTGGCCCTGCAATTGGGACGGGACACTGAAGCTTTCTTT. Translating gives CASSLALQLGRDTEAFF. V is TRBV5-6 and J is TRBJ1-1; possibly TRBD1 for D (5 bases). The CDR3 has 17 residues. Looked up from germline, CDR1 is SGHDT and CDR2 is YYEEEE. Trimming removed 0 bases at V and 3 bases at J, with 18 bases between.

This rearrangement joins TRBV15 to TRBJ2-7; TRBD1 aligns across 9 bases. The ends lost 2 bases at V and 7 bases at J; junction bases unmatched: 12. CDR1 is LNHNV and CDR2 is YYDKDF in the germline V gene (reference sequence). The CDR3 loop spans 16 amino acids. DNA for the CDR3: TGTGCCACCAGCAGACGAGGGGGGACAGGGTCGAGGGAGCAGTACTTC. This encodes CATSRRGGTGSREQYF.

V is TRBV7-2 and J is TRBJ2-5; TRBD2 aligns across 8 bases. The V segment lost 0 bases and the J segment 5 bases; nucleotides outside the gene matches: 2. Germline V gives CDR1 SGHTA, CDR2 FQGNSA. CDR3 length equals 14 residues. DNA for the CDR3: TGTGCCAGCAGCTTAGCCGGGACTAGGGAGACCCAGTACTTC. It yields the protein CASSLAGTRETQYF.

V is TRBV5-4 and J is TRBJ2-1; 7 positions agree with TRBD1. There are 15 residues in the CDR3. The germline gives CDR1 SGHNT, CDR2 YYREEE (reference sequence). V trimming: 4 bases; J trimming: 0 bases; junction bases outside the gene matches: 4. The CDR3 region has the DNA TGTGCCAGCAGCCCGACAGGGAGCTCCTACAATGAGCAGTTCTTC. This codes for CASSPTGSSYNEQFF.

This chain's CDR3 is CASSLGLAAETDTQYF. The CDR3 DNA reads as TGTGCCAGCAGCTTAGGACTAGCGGCCGAAACAGATACGCAGTATTTT. The chain carries TRBV7-9 and TRBJ2-3, with 9 bases identical to TRBD2. V was pared by 1 base and J by 3 bases, with 5 bases of the junction left unmatched. The CDR3 totals 16 residues. Germline lookup yields CDR1 SEHNR and CDR2 FQNEAQ (reference sequence).

The chain carries TRBV7-6 and TRBJ1-6; no definite D call. This CDR3 comprises 13 residues. Trimming pared 1 base from V and 10 bases from J, leaving 8 bases between. Germline V gene data show CDR1 as SGHVS and CDR2 as FNYEAQ. The CDR3 DNA is TGTGCCAGCAGCTTAGGGGCTAGGTCACCCCTCCACTTT. Translated, it gives CASSLGARSPLHF. The complete variable domain, with remaining parts taken from reference TRBV7-6 and TRBJ1-6, reads GAGVSQSPRYKVTKRGQDVALRCDPISGHVSLYWYRQALGQGPEFLTYFNYEAQQDKSGLPNDRFSAERPEGSISTLTIQRTEQRDSAMYRCASSLGARSPLHFGNGTRLTVT.

The V call is TRBV19, the J call TRBJ2-3; unclear D gene. Germline V gene data show CDR1 as LNHDA and CDR2 as SQIVND (reference sequence). The CDR3 sequence is 13 residues long. The V end was cut by 7 bases, the J end by 2 bases, with 10 bases between. CDR3 DNA sequence: TGTGCCAGTAAGAAGGAAGACACAGATACGCAGTATTTT. As protein: CASKKEDTDTQYF.

This chain connects TRBV18 to TRBJ2-7; TRBD2 is a possible D gene (6 bases). The CDR3 runs to 15 residues. In germline, CDR1 is KGHSH, CDR2 LQKENI. V was trimmed by 0 bases and J by 6 bases, leaving 15 bases between them. The CDR3 loop reads CASSPPPGLGGEQYF. The CDR3 coding sequence is TGTGCCAGCTCACCACCTCCGGGTTTGGGAGGCGAGCAGTACTTC. The full variable domain, in which reference TRBV18 and TRBJ2-7 provide the parts outside the CDR3, is NAGVMQNPRHLVRRRGQEARLRCSPMKGHSHVYWYRQLPEEGLKFMVYLQKENIIDESGMPKERFSAEFPKEGPSILRIQQVVRGDSAAYFCASSPPPGLGGEQYFGPGTRLTVT.

The rearrangement joins TRBV15 to TRBJ2-2, with D unresolved. The V gene lost 0 bases and the J gene lost 0 bases, with 5 bases spanning the gap. This CDR3 comprises 15 residues. CDR1 is LNHNV and CDR2 is YYDKDF in the germline V gene (reference sequence). Here the CDR3 reads CATSRESANTGELFF. DNA for the CDR3: TGTGCCACCAGCAGAGAGTCAGCGAACACCGGGGAGCTGTTTTTT. Drawing the rest from reference TRBV15 and TRBJ2-2, the complete variable domain is DAMVIQNPRYQVTQFGKPVTLSCSQTLNHNVMYWYQQKSSQAPKLLFHYYDKDFNNEADTPDNFQSRRPNTSFCFLDIRSPGLGDTAMYLCATSRESANTGELFFGEGSRLTVL.

V gene TRBV30 combines with J gene TRBJ1-4; D unclear. CDR1 and CDR2 (germline): GTSNPN, SVGIG (reference sequence). The germline V and J ends were trimmed by 3 bases and 8 bases, with 10 bases remaining between them. The CDR3 has 12 residues. This chain's CDR3 is CAWRGLGEKLFF. In DNA form, the CDR3 reads TGTGCCTGGAGAGGGTTGGGCGAAAAACTGTTTTTT. Filled out from reference TRBV30 and TRBJ1-4, the complete variable domain reads SQTIHQWPATLVQPVGSPLSLECTVEGTSNPNLYWYRQAAGRGLQLLFYSVGIGQISSEVPQNLSASRPQDRQFILSSKKLLLSDSGFYLCAWRGLGEKLFFGSGTQLSVL.

The J gene is TRBJ1-2, the V gene TRBV28; D remains unclear. The V and J ends lost 3 bases and 1 base respectively, with 6 bases between them. This CDR3 contains 13 residues. Germline assignment: CDR1 MDHEN and CDR2 SYDVKM. This CDR3 reads CASSFSINYGYTF. Written as DNA, the CDR3 is TGTGCCAGCAGTTTCAGCATTAACTATGGCTACACCTTC.

V usage is TRBV9 and J usage is TRBJ1-6; D remains unclear. V dropped 3 bases and J dropped 8 bases, with 12 bases sitting between them. This CDR3 is built from 14 residues. The germline V gene has CDR1 SGDLS and CDR2 YYNGEE. CDR3 loop: CASSAVGSDSPLHF. CDR3 coding DNA: TGTGCCAGCAGCGCCGTGGGCAGCGATTCACCCCTCCACTTT. Full variable domain (rest looked up from reference TRBV9 and TRBJ1-6): DSGVTQTPKHLITATGQRVTLRCSPRSGDLSVYWYQQSLDQGLQFLIQYYNGEERAKGNILERFSAQQFPDLHSELNLSSLELGDSALYFCASSAVGSDSPLHFGNGTRLTVT.

The chain links TRBV2 to TRBJ2-1; D gene unclear. Germline V gene lookup returns CDR1 SNHLY and CDR2 FYNNEI. The V end was cut by 2 bases, the J end by 10 bases, with 6 bases between. The CDR3 is 11 amino acids. The CDR3 is CASSEFKEQFF. The CDR3 nucleotides are TGTGCCAGCAGTGAATTCAAGGAGCAGTTCTTC.

This chain connects TRBV19 to TRBJ2-5; TRBD2 aligns across 11 bases. This CDR3 is 16 amino acids long. Trimming took 4 bases from V and 1 from J; bases not matched to a gene: 5. CDR1 is LNHDA, CDR2 SQIVND, per germline (reference sequence). The CDR3 region is CASSTLAGGLQETQYF. The CDR3 nucleotides read TGTGCCAGTAGTACGTTAGCGGGGGGGCTCCAAGAGACCCAGTACTTC.

This clone was seen a few times. The V and J genes are TRBV4-1 and TRBJ1-1; D is perhaps TRBD1 (5 bases). This CDR3 has 17 residues. V lost 0 bases to trimming and J lost 1 base, with 15 bases between them. Looked up from germline, CDR1 is MGHRA and CDR2 is YSYEKL. CDR3 loop: CASSQDPGSASNTEAFF. CDR3 coding DNA: TGCGCCAGCAGCCAAGACCCAGGGTCGGCCTCGAACACTGAAGCTTTCTTT.

The rearrangement links TRBV7-8 to TRBJ1-2, with 7 bases identical to TRBD1. Trimming cost V 5 bases and J 4 bases; bases outside gene matches: 7. Germline values: CDR1 SGHVS, CDR2 FQNEAQ. The CDR3 contains 14 residues. The CDR3 nucleotides read TGTGCCAGCAGCCTAAACAGGGGCGGCTATGGCTACACCTTC. Its translation is CASSLNRGGYGYTF. The whole variable domain, filled in from reference TRBV7-8 and TRBJ1-2, reads GAGVSQSPRYKVAKRGQDVALRCDPISGHVSLFWYQQALGQGPEFLTYFQNEAQLDKSGLPSDRFFAERPEGSVSTLKIQRTQQEDSAVYLCASSLNRGGYGYTFGSGTRLTVV.

The V and J genes are TRBV9 and TRBJ1-1; no clear D gene. Germline V gives CDR1 SGDLS, CDR2 YYNGEE. The germline V and J ends were trimmed by 10 bases and 8 bases, with 18 bases remaining between them. This CDR3 comprises 12 residues. The CDR3 loop reads CARRELYQEAFF. CDR3 DNA: TGTGCCCGTCGCGAACTGTACCAGGAAGCTTTCTTT.

This clone is a singleton in its sample. The rearrangement links TRBV10-1 to TRBJ2-3, with 8 bases aligning to TRBD1. V was pared by 6 bases and J by 0 bases, with 5 bases of the junction left unmatched. The CDR3 sequence is 15 residues long. The germline CDR1 and CDR2 sequences are WNHNN and SYGVQD (reference sequence). CDR3 sequence reads: CASSRTGSSTDTQYF. The CDR3 DNA reads as TGCGCCAGCAGCCGGACAGGGTCTAGCACAGATACGCAGTATTTT.

V gene TRBV5-5 combines with J gene TRBJ1-2, with D perhaps matching TRBD1 (5 bases). CDR3 size: 13 residues. The germline V and J ends were trimmed by 2 bases and 8 bases, with 13 bases remaining between them. Germline CDR1 and CDR2: SGHKS and YYEKEE (reference sequence). The CDR3 sequence: CASSLFEGQGYTF. The DNA of the CDR3 is TGTGCCAGCAGCTTATTCGAGGGGCAAGGCTACACCTTC.

The chain has TRBV7-2 and TRBJ1-2, with TRBD1 as a possible D gene (6 bases). Germline loops: CDR1 SGHTA, CDR2 FQGNSA. This CDR3 region has 13 residues. V was shortened by 7 bases and J by 7 bases, with 16 bases between the two germline ends. The CDR3 sequence is CASKLRGDSGYTF. CDR3 DNA sequence: TGTGCCAGCAAATTGAGGGGGGACTCTGGCTACACCTTC.